The entry below describes one T cell receptor (beta chain). Some clones are missing from TCRdb's copy, which holds only in-frame ones; the method was immunoSEQ multiplex PCR. The top ten clones hold about 2.2% of a sample with around 260,000 clones, about 89% of them seen once. The source of the sample is a study of blood T cell repertoires in COVID-19. V lost 6 bases and J lost 4; bases outside the gene matches: 12. The V gene's germline CDR1 is SGHAT and CDR2 FQNNGV. CDR3 length equals 17 residues. It was during active infection that Seattle patients were enrolled and then longitudinally followed. This TCR derives from a woman in her 30s with COVID-19, enrolled during active disease. Sequenced input: peripheral blood. The V gene is TRBV11-2, the J gene TRBJ1-1; 12 nucleotides line up with TRBD1. CDR3: CASRYPRDRGRGTEAFF. CDR3 DNA: TGTGCCAGCAGGTACCCCCGGGACAGGGGGCGGGGCACTGAAGCTTTCTTT.